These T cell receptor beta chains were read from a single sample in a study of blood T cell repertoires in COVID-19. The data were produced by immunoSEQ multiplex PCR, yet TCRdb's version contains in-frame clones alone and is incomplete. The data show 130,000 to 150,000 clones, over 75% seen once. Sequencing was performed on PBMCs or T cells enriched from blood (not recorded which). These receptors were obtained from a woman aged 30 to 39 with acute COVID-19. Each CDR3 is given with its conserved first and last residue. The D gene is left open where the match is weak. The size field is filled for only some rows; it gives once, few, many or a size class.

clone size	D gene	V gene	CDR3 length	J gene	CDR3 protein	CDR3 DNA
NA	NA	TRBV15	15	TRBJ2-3	CATSRVLAPTDTQYF	TGTGCCACCAGCAGAGTTCTAGCGCCCACAGATACGCAGTATTTT
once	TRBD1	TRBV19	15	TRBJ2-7	CASSIDRTGYDEQYF	TGTGCCAGTAGTATAGATCGGACAGGGTACGACGAGCAGTACTTC
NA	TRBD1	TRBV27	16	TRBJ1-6	CASRSGDSSYNSPLHF	TGTGCCAGCAGGTCGGGGGACAGCTCCTATAATTCACCCCTCCACTTT
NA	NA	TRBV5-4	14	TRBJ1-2	CASSQISPNYGYTF	TGTGCCAGCAGCCAGATCTCTCCTAACTATGGCTACACCTTC
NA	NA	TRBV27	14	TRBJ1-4	CASSFGGEDEKLFF	TGTGCCAGCAGTTTTGGGGGGGAGGATGAAAAACTGTTTTTT
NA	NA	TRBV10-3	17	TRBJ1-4	CAISESRATAFNEKLFF	TGTGCCATCAGTGAGTCAAGGGCGACAGCGTTTAATGAAAAACTGTTTTTT
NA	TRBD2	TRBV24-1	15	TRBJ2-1	CATSAVGGWGNEQFF	TGTGCCACCAGTGCAGTGGGAGGGTGGGGAAATGAGCAGTTCTTC
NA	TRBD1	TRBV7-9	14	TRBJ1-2	CASSFGTENYGYTF	TGTGCCAGCAGCTTCGGGACAGAAAACTATGGCTACACCTTC
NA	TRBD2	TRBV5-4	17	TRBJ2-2	CASSLGAGVGNTGELFF	TGTGCCAGCAGCTTGGGAGCGGGAGTCGGTAACACCGGGGAGCTGTTTTTT
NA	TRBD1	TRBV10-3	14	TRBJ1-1	CATRDRSDNTEAFF	TGTGCCACGCGGGACAGAAGCGATAACACTGAAGCTTTCTTT
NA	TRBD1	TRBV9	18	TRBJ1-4	CASSVGVEGQGTNEKLFF	TGTGCCAGCAGCGTAGGGGTTGAGGGACAGGGGACAAATGAAAAACTGTTTTTT
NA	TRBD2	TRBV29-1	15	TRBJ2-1	CSVVRLAGKYNEQFF	TGCAGCGTTGTAAGACTAGCGGGGAAATACAATGAGCAGTTCTTC
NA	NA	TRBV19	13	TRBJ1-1	CASSATGNTEAFF	TGTGCCAGTAGTGCGACAGGAAACACTGAAGCTTTCTTT
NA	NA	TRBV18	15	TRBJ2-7	CASSLHRDTLYEQYF	TGTGCCAGCTCACTTCACCGGGACACACTGTACGAGCAGTACTTC
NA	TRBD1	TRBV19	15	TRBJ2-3	CASRDGQGSTDTQYF	TGTGCCAGTAGGGACGGACAGGGTTCCACAGATACGCAGTATTTT
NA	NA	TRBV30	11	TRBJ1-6	CAWSSNSPLHF	TGTGCCTGGAGTTCGAATTCACCCCTCCACTTT
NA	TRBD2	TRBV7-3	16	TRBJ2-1	CASSWGLAGSYNEQFF	TGTGCCAGCAGCTGGGGACTAGCGGGCTCCTACAATGAGCAGTTCTTC
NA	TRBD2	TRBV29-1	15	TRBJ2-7	CSVEGSGGYSYEQYF	TGCAGCGTTGAAGGTAGCGGGGGTTACTCCTACGAGCAGTACTTC
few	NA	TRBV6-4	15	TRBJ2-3	CASSAEGSGTDTQYF	TGTGCCAGCAGTGCGGAGGGTTCAGGAACAGATACGCAGTATTTT
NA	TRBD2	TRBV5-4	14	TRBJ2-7	CASSWGLANYEQYF	TGTGCCAGCAGCTGGGGACTAGCCAACTACGAGCAGTACTTC
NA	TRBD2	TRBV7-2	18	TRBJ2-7	CASSLVVAGGSSSYEQYF	TGTGCCAGCAGCTTAGTGGTAGCGGGAGGCAGCAGCTCCTACGAGCAGTACTTC
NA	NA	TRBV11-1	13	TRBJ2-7	CASSLIRAHEQYF	TGTGCCAGCAGCTTAATCAGGGCCCACGAGCAGTACTTC
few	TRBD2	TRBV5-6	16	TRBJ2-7	CASSLAPGGGFYEQYF	TGTGCCAGCAGCTTGGCTCCGGGGGGAGGGTTTTACGAGCAGTACTTC
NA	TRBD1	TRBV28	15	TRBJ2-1	CASSPGTGLYNEQFF	TGTGCCAGCAGCCCCGGGACAGGGCTCTACAATGAGCAGTTCTTC
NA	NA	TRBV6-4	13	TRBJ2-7	CASSDSATGEQYF	TGTGCCAGCAGTGACTCGGCGACTGGAGAGCAGTACTTC
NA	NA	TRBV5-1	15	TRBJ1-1	CASSLGGSLMAEAFF	TGCGCCAGCAGCTTGGGAGGGAGTCTTATGGCTGAAGCTTTCTTT
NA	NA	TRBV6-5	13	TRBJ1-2	CASSSRVSYGYTF	TGTGCCAGCAGTTCACGGGTTAGCTATGGCTACACCTTC
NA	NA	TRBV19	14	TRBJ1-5	CASSLWQDNQPQHF	TGTGCCAGTAGTTTATGGCAGGATAATCAGCCCCAGCATTTT
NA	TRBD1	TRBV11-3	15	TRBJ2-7	CASSSAGDSSYEQYF	TGTGCCAGCAGCTCCGCCGGGGACAGCTCCTACGAGCAGTACTTC
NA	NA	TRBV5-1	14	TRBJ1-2	CASSSGWTDYGYTF	TGCGCCAGCAGCTCAGGGTGGACAGACTATGGCTACACCTTC
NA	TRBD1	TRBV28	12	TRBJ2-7	CATRDSIYEQYF	TGTGCCACCCGGGACAGCATCTACGAGCAGTACTTC
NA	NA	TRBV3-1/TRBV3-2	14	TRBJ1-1	CASSPRSEHTEAFF	TGTGCCAGCAGCCCTCGGTCGGAGCACACTGAAGCTTTCTTT
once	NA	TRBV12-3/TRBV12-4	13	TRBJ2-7	CASTTGVSYEQYF	TGTGCCAGCACAACGGGAGTCTCCTACGAGCAGTACTTC
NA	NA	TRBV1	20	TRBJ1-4	CTSSHGGQGDSTSTNEKLFF	TGCACCAGCAGCCACGGGGGACAGGGAGACTCAACCTCGACTAATGAAAAACTGTTTTTT
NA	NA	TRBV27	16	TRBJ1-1	CASSLYPWGGTTEAFF	TGTGCCAGCAGTTTATACCCCTGGGGAGGGACCACTGAAGCTTTCTTT
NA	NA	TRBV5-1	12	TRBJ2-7	CASSVRGYEQYF	TGCGCCAGCAGCGTCAGGGGCTACGAGCAGTACTTC
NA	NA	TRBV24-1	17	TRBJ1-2	CATSDFIRCPAPGGYTF	TGTGCCACCAGTGATTTTATCAGATGTCCGGCGCCAGGGGGCTACACCTTC
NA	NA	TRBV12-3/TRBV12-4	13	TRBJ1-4	CASSLAFREKLFF	TGTGCCAGCAGTTTAGCGTTTCGGGAAAAACTGTTTTTT
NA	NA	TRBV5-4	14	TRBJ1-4	CASSLYATNEKLFF	TGTGCCAGCAGCTTATATGCAACTAATGAAAAACTGTTTTTT
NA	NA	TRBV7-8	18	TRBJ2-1	CASSPGIIGSGKYNEQFF	TGTGCCAGCAGCCCTGGTATAATCGGGAGTGGGAAGTACAATGAGCAGTTCTTC
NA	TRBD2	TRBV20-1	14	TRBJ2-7	CSASVAGVRYEQYF	TGCAGTGCTAGTGTAGCGGGAGTTCGATACGAGCAGTACTTC
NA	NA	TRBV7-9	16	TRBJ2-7	CASSSDLGSMRREQYF	TGTGCCAGCAGCTCAGACTTGGGATCTATGAGGAGGGAGCAGTACTTC
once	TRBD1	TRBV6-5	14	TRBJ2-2	CASIRGQATGELFF	TGTGCCAGCATAAGGGGGCAGGCCACCGGGGAGCTGTTTTTT
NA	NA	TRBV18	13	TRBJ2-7	CASSPADSYEQYF	TGTGCCAGCTCACCGGCAGACTCCTACGAGCAGTACTTC
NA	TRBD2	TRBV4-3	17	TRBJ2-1	CASSQELAQSSYNEQFF	TGCGCCAGCAGCCAAGAACTAGCGCAGAGCTCCTACAATGAGCAGTTCTTC
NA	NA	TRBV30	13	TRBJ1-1	CAWSVLTDTEAFF	TGTGCCTGGAGTGTATTAACGGACACTGAAGCTTTCTTT
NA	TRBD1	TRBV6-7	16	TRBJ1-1	CASSYSHEGANTEAFF	TGTGCCAGCAGTTACTCCCATGAGGGGGCGAACACTGAAGCTTTCTTT
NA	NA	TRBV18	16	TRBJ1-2	CASSPLAVTANYGYTF	TGTGCCAGCTCACCCCTCGCCGTAACAGCAAACTATGGCTACACCTTC
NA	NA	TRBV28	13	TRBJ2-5	CASSRGPGETQYF	TGTGCCAGCAGTCGAGGGCCGGGGGAGACCCAGTACTTC
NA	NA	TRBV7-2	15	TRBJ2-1	CASSLAATGYNEQFF	TGTGCCAGCAGCTTAGCCGCGACAGGCTACAATGAGCAGTTCTTC
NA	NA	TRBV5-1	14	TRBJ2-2	CASSGDSLTGELFF	TGCGCCAGCAGCGGAGACAGCCTCACCGGGGAGCTGTTTTTT
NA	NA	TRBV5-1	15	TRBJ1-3	CASSLGHTSGNTIYF	TGCGCCAGCAGCTTGGGCCACACCTCTGGAAACACCATATATTTT
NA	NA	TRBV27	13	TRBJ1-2	CASSFTQDYGYTF	TGTGCCAGCAGTTTTACACAGGACTATGGCTACACCTTC
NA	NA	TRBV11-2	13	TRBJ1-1	CASRSTENTEAFF	TGTGCCAGCAGGTCGACAGAAAACACTGAAGCTTTCTTT
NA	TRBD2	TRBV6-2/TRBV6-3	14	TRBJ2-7	CASSYRREPYEQYF	TGTGCCAGCAGTTATAGGCGGGAGCCCTACGAGCAGTACTTC
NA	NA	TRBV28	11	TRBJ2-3	CASSSRDTQYF	TGTGCCAGCAGCTCTAGGGATACGCAGTATTTT
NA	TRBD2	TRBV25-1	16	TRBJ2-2	CASSGLAGGGTGELFF	TGTGCCAGCAGTGGTCTGGCGGGAGGTGGTACCGGGGAGCTGTTTTTT
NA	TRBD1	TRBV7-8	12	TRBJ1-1	CASSTTGIKAFF	TGTGCCAGCAGCACGACAGGGATTAAAGCTTTCTTT
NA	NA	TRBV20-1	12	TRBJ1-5	CSASGGDQPQHF	TGCAGTGCTAGTGGAGGCGATCAGCCCCAGCATTTT
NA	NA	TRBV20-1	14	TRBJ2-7	CSASRGVGNYEQYF	TGCAGTGCTAGTAGGGGCGTAGGAAACTACGAGCAGTACTTC